This TCR beta chain emerged from a study of cytomegalovirus exposure and HLA in healthy donors. In germline, CDR1 is SEHNR, CDR2 FQNEAQ (reference sequence). The CDR3 runs 14 residues. Details on this clone: Its antigen is not identified.

PCR employed 60 Vbeta and 13 Jbeta primers. The repertoire was sequenced with immunoSEQ multiplex PCR; TCRdb's copy has only in-frame clones and lacks some. The table includes under 150,000 clones, around 78% detected once. General observations from the study: Most TCR sequences were rare, but some public TCRs occurred in many donors. In a later analysis, TCR beta V- and J-gene trimming showed a link to a missense DCLRE1C variant. Presence/absence analyses treated sequencing depth as roughly uniform across donors. Information on immune exposure was restricted to one variable (CMV serostatus).

The chain uses TRBV7-9 and TRBJ2-7; 9 bases align to TRBD2. The sample consisted of PBMCs. This clonotype was sampled from a woman aged 45-65 years in good health and CMV-seronegative. Here the CDR3 DNA reads TGTGCGACGAACCCGGCTAGCGGGGACTACGAGCAGTACTTC. Its protein is CATNPASGDYEQYF. Combining the CDR3 with reference TRBV7-9 and TRBJ2-7 gives the whole variable domain DTGVSQNPRHKITKRGQNVTFRCDPISEHNRLYWYRQTLGQGPEFLTYFQNEAQLEKSRLLSDRFSAERPKGSFSTLEIQRTEQGDSAMYLCATNPASGDYEQYFGPGTRLTVT.